The rows below give T cell receptor beta chains drawn from one sample of a study of blood T cell repertoires in COVID-19. The table came from immunoSEQ multiplex PCR; TCRdb's copy has only in-frame clones and leaves some out. The sample lists 60,000 or so clones; around 77% were seen once. Sequencing used peripheral blood. These TCRs come from a man in his sixties with acute or convalescent COVID-19. Both conserved end residues are trimmed from each CDR3. Not every row has a clone size; where given, it reads once, few, many or a size class.

V gene | clone size | CDR3 protein
TRBV7-2 | NA | ASSYLAGGVTDTQY
TRBV5-8 | NA | ASSSDRSGNTIY
TRBV9 | NA | ASSVVQRGRPNTGELF
TRBV4-2 | NA | ASSQDLNTGELF
TRBV5-1 | few | ASSLVGQSGLVAF
TRBV30 | NA | AWNREINTGELF
TRBV20-1 | NA | SASSLVSYEQY
TRBV7-2 | NA | ASSRQGNQPQH
TRBV11-2 | NA | ASSKFEETQY
TRBV7-3 | NA | ASSATGGSYGYT
TRBV5-1 | NA | ASRMEGTAGELF
TRBV5-1 | NA | ASSSLGAGSTDTQY
TRBV6-5 | NA | ASSPQGAGNIQY
TRBV6-1 | NA | ASSDSAASYGYT
TRBV11-1 | NA | ASSPGLAGAPGTQY
TRBV7-3 | NA | ASSLRAGSTDTQY
TRBV5-1 | NA | ASSQRPGGGNYEQY
TRBV7-9 | NA | ASSLLRGGSTDTQY
TRBV2 | NA | ASSGQRAGGYT
TRBV24-1 | NA | ATSDLHCVDRENEKLF
TRBV5-4 | NA | ASSGGQGALGYT
TRBV27 | NA | ASIYEQY
TRBV18 | many | ASSPTILNTGELF
TRBV4-2 | NA | ASSPGHFGNSPLH
TRBV9 | NA | ASSSPAGRNYGYT
TRBV10-2 | NA | ASETGEGTEAF
TRBV7-9 | NA | ASSRTAGGYEQY
TRBV19 | medium-sized | ASSTSRSYEQY
TRBV24-1 | once | ATSGSGTGPQETQY
TRBV19 | NA | ASSITGTGAYGYT
TRBV6-5 | NA | ASSNPPTGGGGYT
TRBV4-1 | NA | ASSRGTVSGNTIY
TRBV24-1 | NA | ATSEPTENSPLH
TRBV4-2 | few | ASSSGKGADTQY
TRBV25-1 | NA | ASSDPSGGAADTQY